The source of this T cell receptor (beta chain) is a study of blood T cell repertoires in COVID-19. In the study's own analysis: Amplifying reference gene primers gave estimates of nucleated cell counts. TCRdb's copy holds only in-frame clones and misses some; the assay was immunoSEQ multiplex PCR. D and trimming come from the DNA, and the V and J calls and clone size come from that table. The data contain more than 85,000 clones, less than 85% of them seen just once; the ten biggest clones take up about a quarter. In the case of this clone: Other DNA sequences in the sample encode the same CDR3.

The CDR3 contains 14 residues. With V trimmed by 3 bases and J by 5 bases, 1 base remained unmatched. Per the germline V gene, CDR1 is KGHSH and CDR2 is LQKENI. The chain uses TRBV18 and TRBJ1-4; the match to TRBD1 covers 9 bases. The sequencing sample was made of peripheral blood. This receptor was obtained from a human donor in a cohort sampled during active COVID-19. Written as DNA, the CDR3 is TGTGCCAGCTCACCGGGGACAGGGAATGAAAAACTGTTTTTT. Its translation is CASSPGTGNEKLFF.